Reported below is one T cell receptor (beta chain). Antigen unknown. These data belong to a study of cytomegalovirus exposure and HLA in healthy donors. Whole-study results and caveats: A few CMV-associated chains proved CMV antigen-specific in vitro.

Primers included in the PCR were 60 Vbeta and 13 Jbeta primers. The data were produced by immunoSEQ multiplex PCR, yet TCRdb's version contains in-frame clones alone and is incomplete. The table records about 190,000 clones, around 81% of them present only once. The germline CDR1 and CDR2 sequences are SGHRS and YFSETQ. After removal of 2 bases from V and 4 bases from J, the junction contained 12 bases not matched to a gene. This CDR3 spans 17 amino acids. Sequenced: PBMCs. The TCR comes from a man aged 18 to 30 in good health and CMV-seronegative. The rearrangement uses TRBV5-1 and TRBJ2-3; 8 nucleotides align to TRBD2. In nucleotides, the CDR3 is TGCGCCAGCAGCTTTCGCCTTACCGGGACTAGTGCAGATACGCAGTATTTT. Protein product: CASSFRLTGTSADTQYF.